This is a list of T cell receptor beta chains from one sample in a study of T cell responses to AZD1222 COVID-19 vaccine. Measured with immunoSEQ multiplex PCR; TCRdb has only the in-frame clones, and not every one. The sample consists of under 70,000 clones, roughly 84% of them appearing once. The sequenced sample was peripheral blood, obtained on day 0 of AZD1222 vaccination. These receptors came from an adult in good health. CDR3s leave out the opening cysteine and the closing phenylalanine or tryptophan.

TRBV30,TRBJ1-5,AWSRRGQGDQPQH
TRBV5-1,TRBJ1-2,ASSSRTGGIDGYT
TRBV27,TRBJ2-1,ASSLIGQGASDEQF
TRBV6-1,TRBJ2-7,ASSEAHSRDSYEQY
TRBV6-5,TRBJ2-1,ASIRAGTYNEQF
TRBV7-9,TRBJ2-4,ASSYWQGSIQY
TRBV27,TRBJ2-7,ASSLRGQGYEQY
TRBV3-1/TRBV3-2,TRBJ2-1,ASSQFLAEQF
TRBV3-1/TRBV3-2,TRBJ1-1,ARSRVGAQAEAF
TRBV7-2,TRBJ1-6,ASSRDRIMGLNNSPLH
TRBV4-2,TRBJ1-2,ASSQDKGTTINYGYT
TRBV20-1,TRBJ2-3,SASGRLAGSTDTQY
TRBV29-1,TRBJ2-1,SSLSGTTTHEQF
TRBV3-1/TRBV3-2,TRBJ2-2,ASSQEGSWVPNTGELF
TRBV7-8,TRBJ2-5,ASSLASRDGALETQY
TRBV7-2,TRBJ2-7,ASSPGTQGFPYEQY
TRBV28,TRBJ1-5,ASSLSVAWADSNQPQH
TRBV28,TRBJ1-5,ASRPGQGALSNQPQH
TRBV6-2/TRBV6-3,TRBJ1-1,ASSYRTAKNTEAF
TRBV5-8,TRBJ2-1,ASSDLGAGSYNEQF
TRBV6-5,TRBJ2-7,ASRTGQGVYEQY
TRBV18,TRBJ1-6,ASSQDRVVSPLH
TRBV7-3,TRBJ1-2,ASSLTRTGDYGYT
TRBV7-9,TRBJ1-5,ASSLGSGAFNQPQH
TRBV7-9,TRBJ1-1,ASSFDRAGTEAF
TRBV24-1,TRBJ2-7,ATSDSSTLAYEQY
TRBV5-1,TRBJ1-1,ASSSGWTGMNTEAF